This T cell receptor (beta chain) is drawn from a study of patients and donors after allogeneic stem cell transplantation. The CDR3 extends over 18 amino acids. CDR1 is SGHRS and CDR2 is YFSETQ in the germline V gene. The V gene end was trimmed by 0 bases and the J gene end by 4 bases; junction bases not matched to a gene: 14. TCRdb called the RT-PCR reads again in MiXCR, with one record for every CDR3 protein. The repertoire includes 7,300 or so distinct CDR3 sequences, roughly 13% of them detected once, and around half sits in the top ten. Sequencing used blood, either unsorted or a sorted T cell fraction (not recorded which). This sequence joins TRBV5-1 and TRBJ2-3; 7 bases line up with TRBD1. This clonotype was obtained from a human donor who was either an allogeneic HSCT recipient or a stem cell or donor lymphocyte infusion donor (not recorded which). It is not recorded whose cells these are; they may come from a transplant donor. CDR3 amino acids: CASSLGNFGAGGADTQYF. The CDR3 DNA sequence: TGCGCCAGCAGCTTGGGAAACTTCGGGGCAGGGGGAGCAGATACGCAGTATTTT.